A selection of T cell receptor beta chains follows, all from one sample in a study of cytomegalovirus exposure and HLA in healthy donors. Some clones are missing from TCRdb's copy, which holds only in-frame ones; the method was immunoSEQ multiplex PCR. The table shows 140,000 to 150,000 clones, with about three quarters occurring only once. The source material was PBMCs. These receptors originate from a male donor in good health and CMV-seronegative. CDR3s include the opening cysteine and the closing phenylalanine or tryptophan. The D gene is left open where the match is weak. Part of the rows lack a size; the others show once, few, many or a class for expanded clones.

d_gene: -; v_gene: TRBV15; j_gene: TRBJ2-1; abundance: -; CDR3nt: TGTGCCACCAGCAGAGTGAAGACTCTTTCCTACAATGAGCAGTTCTTC; CDR3aa: CATSRVKTLSYNEQFF
d_gene: -; v_gene: TRBV27; j_gene: TRBJ2-5; abundance: -; CDR3nt: TGTGCCAGCAGTCGGACCCTCGCGGGGACCCAGTACTTC; CDR3aa: CASSRTLAGTQYF
d_gene: -; v_gene: TRBV27; j_gene: TRBJ1-2; abundance: -; CDR3nt: TGTGCCAGTCGAGGGGGTGGAGCCCAGGTCGGTGGCTACACCTTC; CDR3aa: CASRGGGAQVGGYTF
d_gene: TRBD2; v_gene: TRBV6-5; j_gene: TRBJ2-7; abundance: -; CDR3nt: TGTGCCAGCAGCTACCGGACTAGCGGGAGATCCCCTGAGCAGTACTTC; CDR3aa: CASSYRTSGRSPEQYF
d_gene: TRBD2; v_gene: TRBV5-1; j_gene: TRBJ2-4; abundance: -; CDR3nt: TGCGCCAGCAGCTTGGGACTAGCGGGAGGGGAAAACATTCAGTACTTC; CDR3aa: CASSLGLAGGENIQYF
d_gene: -; v_gene: TRBV10-1; j_gene: TRBJ2-5; abundance: -; CDR3nt: TGCGCCAGCATGTCACCCCAGGAGACCCAGTACTTC; CDR3aa: CASMSPQETQYF
d_gene: -; v_gene: TRBV7-9; j_gene: TRBJ2-7; abundance: -; CDR3nt: TGTGCCAGCAGCTTAGAAGGTTCCAGGTCCGCCGAGCAGTACTTC; CDR3aa: CASSLEGSRSAEQYF
d_gene: -; v_gene: TRBV5-4; j_gene: TRBJ2-3; abundance: few; CDR3nt: TGTGCCAGCAGCTTGGACACCCTGAGCACAGATACGCAGTATTTT; CDR3aa: CASSLDTLSTDTQYF
d_gene: -; v_gene: TRBV5-1; j_gene: TRBJ2-2; abundance: -; CDR3nt: TGCGCCAGCACTTGGGAGACCGGGGAGCTGTTTTTT; CDR3aa: CASTWETGELFF
d_gene: -; v_gene: TRBV18; j_gene: TRBJ2-1; abundance: -; CDR3nt: TGTGCCAGCTCACCACCGACACAACCGGGACTCAATGAGCAGTTCTTC; CDR3aa: CASSPPTQPGLNEQFF
d_gene: -; v_gene: TRBV27; j_gene: TRBJ1-6; abundance: -; CDR3nt: TGTGCCAGCTTCAAAAACTCTCACTTT; CDR3aa: CASFKNSHF
d_gene: -; v_gene: TRBV11-1; j_gene: TRBJ2-7; abundance: -; CDR3nt: TGTGCCAGCAGCTTATTACCAGCGGTCTCCTACGAGCAGTACTTC; CDR3aa: CASSLLPAVSYEQYF
d_gene: TRBD2; v_gene: TRBV5-4; j_gene: TRBJ2-3; abundance: -; CDR3nt: TGTGCCAGCAGCCGCCCTAGCGGGGGGCACGCAGATACGCAGTATTTT; CDR3aa: CASSRPSGGHADTQYF
d_gene: TRBD2; v_gene: TRBV5-1; j_gene: TRBJ2-1; abundance: -; CDR3nt: TGCGCCAGCAGCCCGGGACTAGCGGAGAACGAGCAGTTCTTC; CDR3aa: CASSPGLAENEQFF
d_gene: TRBD1; v_gene: TRBV2; j_gene: TRBJ1-2; abundance: -; CDR3nt: TGTGCCAGCGTTTTAGGACAGGGGCTTCGGGGGTATGGCTACACCTTC; CDR3aa: CASVLGQGLRGYGYTF
d_gene: TRBD1; v_gene: TRBV5-6; j_gene: TRBJ2-7; abundance: -; CDR3nt: TGTGCCAGCAGCTTGTGGGACAGGGGGCTCGAGCAGTACTTC; CDR3aa: CASSLWDRGLEQYF
d_gene: TRBD1; v_gene: TRBV19; j_gene: TRBJ2-2; abundance: -; CDR3nt: TGTGCCAGTACCCCCCACAGGGGGACAGCGGACACCGGGGAGCTGTTTTTT; CDR3aa: CASTPHRGTADTGELFF
d_gene: -; v_gene: TRBV19; j_gene: TRBJ2-3; abundance: -; CDR3nt: TGTGCCAGTAGTGATGGGGCTGCTAGCACAGATACGCAGTATTTT; CDR3aa: CASSDGAASTDTQYF
d_gene: TRBD2; v_gene: TRBV4-3; j_gene: TRBJ2-3; abundance: -; CDR3nt: TGCGCCAGCAGCCAGGTACCGGGACTAGCGGGGATCGCAGATACGCAGTATTTT; CDR3aa: CASSQVPGLAGIADTQYF
d_gene: -; v_gene: TRBV2; j_gene: TRBJ2-2; abundance: -; CDR3nt: TGTGCTAGCAGGGACCCGGGATTCACCGGGGAGCTGTTTTTT; CDR3aa: CASRDPGFTGELFF